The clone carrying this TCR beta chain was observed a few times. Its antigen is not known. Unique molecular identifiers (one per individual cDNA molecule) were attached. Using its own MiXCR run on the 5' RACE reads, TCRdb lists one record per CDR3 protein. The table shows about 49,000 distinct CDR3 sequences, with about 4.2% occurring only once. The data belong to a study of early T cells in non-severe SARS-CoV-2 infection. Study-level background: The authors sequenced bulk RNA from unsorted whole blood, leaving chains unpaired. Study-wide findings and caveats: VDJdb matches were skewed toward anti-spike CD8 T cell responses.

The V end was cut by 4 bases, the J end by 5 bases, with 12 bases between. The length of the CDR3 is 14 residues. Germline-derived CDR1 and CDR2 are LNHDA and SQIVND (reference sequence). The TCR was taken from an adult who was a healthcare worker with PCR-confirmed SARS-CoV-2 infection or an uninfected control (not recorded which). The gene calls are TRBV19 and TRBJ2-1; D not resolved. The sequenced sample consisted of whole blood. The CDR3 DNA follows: TGTGCCAGTAGTAACCGGCACCCTCACAATGAGCAGTTCTTC. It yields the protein CASSNRHPHNEQFF. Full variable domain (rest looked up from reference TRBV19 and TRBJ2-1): DGGITQSPKYLFRKEGQNVTLSCEQNLNHDAMYWYRQDPGQGLRLIYYSQIVNDFQKGDIAEGYSVSREKKESFPLTVTSAQKNPTAFYLCASSNRHPHNEQFFGPGTRLTVL.